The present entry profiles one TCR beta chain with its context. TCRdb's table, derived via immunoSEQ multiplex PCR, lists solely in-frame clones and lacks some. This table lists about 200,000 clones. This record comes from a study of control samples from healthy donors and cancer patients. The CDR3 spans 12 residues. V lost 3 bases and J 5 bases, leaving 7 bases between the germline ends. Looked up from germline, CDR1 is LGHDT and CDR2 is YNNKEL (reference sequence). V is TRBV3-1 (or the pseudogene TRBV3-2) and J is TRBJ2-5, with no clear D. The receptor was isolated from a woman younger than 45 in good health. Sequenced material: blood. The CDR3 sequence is CASSQAKETQYF. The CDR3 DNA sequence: TGTGCCAGCAGCCAGGCTAAGGAGACCCAGTACTTC.